This T cell receptor (beta chain) stems from a study of cytomegalovirus exposure and HLA in healthy donors. Study-wide results and limits: Over 15,000 TCR beta sequences were associated with HLA alleles at 0.05 false discovery rate in a later analysis.

The CDR3 is made up of 14 amino acids. From germline, CDR1 is MNHEY and CDR2 SMNVEV (reference sequence). V was clipped by 0 bases and J by 7 bases; unmatched bases: 5. This clone was seen at least ten times. Its antigen remains unknown. 60 Vbeta and 13 Jbeta primers were used in PCR. Here immunoSEQ multiplex PCR was the method, and the copy in TCRdb shows in-frame clones only, minus some. This sample has more than 130,000 clones; about 79% occur once, and the top ten carry 4.1%. This clonotype originated in a man aged 40-49 years in good health and CMV-seropositive. This chain joins TRBV27 and TRBJ1-2; TRBD1 agrees at 7 bases. Sequenced material: PBMCs. The CDR3 DNA sequence: TGTGCCAGCAGTTTATCGACAGGGTCGTTTGGCTACACCTTC. Encoded protein: CASSLSTGSFGYTF.